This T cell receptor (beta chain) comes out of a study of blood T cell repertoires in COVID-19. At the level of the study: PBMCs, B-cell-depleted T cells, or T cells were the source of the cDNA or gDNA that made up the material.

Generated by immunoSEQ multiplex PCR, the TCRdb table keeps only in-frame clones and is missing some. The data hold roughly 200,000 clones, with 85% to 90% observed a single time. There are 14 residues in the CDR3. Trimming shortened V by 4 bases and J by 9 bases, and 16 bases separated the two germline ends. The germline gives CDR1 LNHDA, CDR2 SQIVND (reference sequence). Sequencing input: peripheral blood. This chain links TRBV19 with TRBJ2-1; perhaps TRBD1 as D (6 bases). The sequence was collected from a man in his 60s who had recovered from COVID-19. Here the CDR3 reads CASSRADSRFEQFF. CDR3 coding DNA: TGTGCCAGTAGTAGAGCGGACAGTCGCTTTGAGCAGTTCTTC. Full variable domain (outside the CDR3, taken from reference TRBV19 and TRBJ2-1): DGGITQSPKYLFRKEGQNVTLSCEQNLNHDAMYWYRQDPGQGLRLIYYSQIVNDFQKGDIAEGYSVSREKKESFPLTVTSAQKNPTAFYLCASSRADSRFEQFFGPGTRLTVL.